Listed below are T cell receptor beta chains from one sample, sequenced in a study of vaccination effects on CD4 cells after COVID-19. These receptors are not linked to any known antigen. Method: immunoSEQ multiplex PCR; TCRdb's copy keeps in-frame clones and lacks some. This repertoire shows some 41,000 clones, roughly four fifths found once; its top ten account for 11%. The sequencing here drew on CD4+ T cells from PBMCs cultured with SARS-CoV-2 spike peptides, taken before COVID-19 vaccination. The receptors were gathered from a human donor who received a COVID-19 vaccine. CDR3s include the opening cysteine and the closing phenylalanine or tryptophan. The D gene is left open where the match is weak. Not every row has a clone size; where given, it reads once, few, many or a size class.

TRBJ2-3 | . | . | TRBV5-1 | CASSLEGGSDTQYF | TGCGCCAGCAGCTTGGAAGGGGGGTCAGATACGCAGTATTTT
TRBJ2-2 | TRBD1 | . | TRBV3-1/TRBV3-2 | CASSPTRRGTNTGELFF | TGTGCCAGCAGTCCTACCCGCAGGGGGACGAACACCGGGGAGCTGTTTTTT
TRBJ2-2 | . | . | TRBV10-3 | CAISEFSPGELFF | TGTGCCATCAGTGAATTTAGCCCCGGGGAGCTGTTTTTT
TRBJ2-5 | TRBD1 | . | TRBV19 | CASSRDREETQYF | TGTGCCAGTAGTAGGGACAGAGAAGAGACCCAGTACTTC
TRBJ2-2 | . | . | TRBV7-2 | CASSLMAGTNTGELFF | TGTGCCAGCAGCCTGATGGCGGGGACGAACACCGGGGAGCTGTTTTTT
TRBJ2-5 | . | . | TRBV6-1 | CATRQGQREETQYF | TGTGCCACCCGACAGGGACAGCGGGAAGAGACCCAGTACTTC
TRBJ2-6 | TRBD1 | few | TRBV14 | CASSPGTGPALGANVLTF | TGTGCCAGCAGCCCAGGGACAGGACCCGCTCTGGGGGCCAACGTCCTGACTTTC
TRBJ2-6 | . | . | TRBV24-1 | CATSDPTGTSGANVLTF | TGTGCCACCAGTGACCCGACAGGCACCTCTGGGGCCAACGTCCTGACTTTC
TRBJ2-1 | TRBD1 | . | TRBV19 | CAARQGHSSYNEQFF | TGTGCCGCAAGACAGGGGCACAGCTCCTACAATGAGCAGTTCTTC
TRBJ2-2 | TRBD1 | . | TRBV18 | CASGRDREPTGELFF | TGTGCCAGCGGCCGGGACAGGGAGCCCACCGGGGAGCTGTTTTTT
TRBJ1-1 | TRBD1 | . | TRBV29-1 | CSASGQGNTEAFF | TGCAGCGCCTCGGGACAGGGGAACACTGAAGCTTTCTTT
TRBJ2-3 | TRBD2 | . | TRBV5-1 | CASTELAGALSTDTQYF | TGCGCCAGCACAGAACTAGCGGGGGCCCTCAGCACAGATACGCAGTATTTT
TRBJ1-1 | . | . | TRBV30 | CAWLFGGGNTEAFF | TGTGCCTGGTTGTTCGGGGGGGGGAACACTGAAGCTTTCTTT
TRBJ1-1 | TRBD1 | few | TRBV10-3 | CAISEAGQGTEAFF | TGTGCCATCAGTGAGGCGGGACAGGGGACTGAAGCTTTCTTT
TRBJ2-5 | . | . | TRBV30 | CAYLPAGGRETQYF | TGTGCCTACCTTCCCGCTGGAGGCAGGGAGACCCAGTACTTC
TRBJ2-3 | . | once | TRBV6-5 | CASVKTSTDTQYF | TGTGCCAGTGTTAAGACTAGCACAGATACGCAGTATTTT
TRBJ1-5 | TRBD1 | . | TRBV19 | CASSIQTGVGQPQHF | TGTGCCAGTAGCATTCAGACAGGGGTAGGACAGCCCCAGCATTTT
TRBJ1-6 | . | . | TRBV28 | CASSLGGHDSPLHF | TGTGCCAGCAGTTTAGGGGGCCATGATTCACCCCTCCACTTT
TRBJ1-1 | . | . | TRBV7-2 | CASSLVGLGNTEAFF | TGTGCCAGCAGCTTAGTCGGTCTGGGGAACACTGAAGCTTTCTTT
TRBJ1-2 | . | . | TRBV29-1 | CSVAPPGTVYGYTF | TGCAGCGTCGCCCCCCCCGGTACAGTCTATGGCTACACCTTC
TRBJ1-5 | . | once | TRBV18 | CASSPPGGGMGNQPQHF | TGTGCCAGCTCACCACCGGGGGGGGGAATGGGCAATCAGCCCCAGCATTTT
TRBJ1-2 | . | . | TRBV4-3 | CASSPQSGDYGYTF | TGCGCCAGCAGCCCTCAGTCGGGGGACTATGGCTACACCTTC
TRBJ1-5 | . | . | TRBV3-1/TRBV3-2 | CASSRGDNQPQHF | TGTGCCAGCAGCCGGGGGGACAATCAGCCCCAGCATTTT
TRBJ2-2 | TRBD2 | . | TRBV5-1 | CASSLERGGLGELFF | TGCGCCAGCAGCTTGGAGCGGGGGGGCCTAGGGGAGCTGTTTTTT
TRBJ2-2 | . | . | TRBV5-4 | CASHSPSNTGELFF | TGTGCCAGCCATAGTCCCTCGAACACCGGGGAGCTGTTTTTT
TRBJ2-3 | . | . | TRBV5-5 | CASSLDLEDTQYF | TGTGCCAGCAGCTTGGACTTAGAAGATACGCAGTATTTT
TRBJ1-2 | . | . | TRBV3-1/TRBV3-2 | CASSKGQSNYGYTF | TGTGCCAGCAGTAAAGGACAGAGTAACTATGGCTACACCTTC
TRBJ2-5 | TRBD2 | once | TRBV5-3 | CARRPPPGFRKRGRQETQYF | TGTGCCAGAAGGCCCCCCCCGGGGTTTCGGAAGCGGGGGAGACAAGAGACCCAGTACTTC
TRBJ2-5 | . | few | TRBV29-1 | CSVGVGGETQYF | TGCAGCGTTGGAGTTGGGGGAGAGACCCAGTACTTC
TRBJ1-6 | . | . | TRBV20-1 | CSASPAQQPDSPLHF | TGCAGTGCTAGTCCCGCTCAACAACCGGATTCACCCCTCCACTTT
TRBJ1-1 | TRBD1 | . | TRBV5-1 | CASSLEITPRGPGTEAFF | TGCGCCAGCAGCTTGGAGATAACCCCGAGGGGGCCTGGCACTGAAGCTTTCTTT
TRBJ2-3 | . | . | TRBV6-6 | CASRSRRGQSDTQYF | TGTGCCAGTCGGTCCCGGAGGGGGCAGTCAGATACGCAGTATTTT
TRBJ1-2 | TRBD1 | . | TRBV5-1 | CASSYGTAYGYTF | TGCGCCAGCAGCTATGGGACAGCCTATGGCTACACCTTC
TRBJ2-2 | . | . | TRBV7-6 | CASSPTNANTGELFF | TGTGCCAGCAGCCCGACTAACGCGAACACCGGGGAGCTGTTTTTT
TRBJ2-2 | TRBD1 | . | TRBV7-9 | CASSLFTGAGGDTGELFF | TGTGCCAGCAGCTTATTTACTGGCGCAGGGGGTGACACCGGGGAGCTGTTTTTT